This T cell receptor (beta chain) was observed in a study of blood T cell repertoires in COVID-19. Method: immunoSEQ multiplex PCR; TCRdb's copy keeps in-frame clones and lacks some. The sample lists some 220,000 clones, just under 85% occurring once. Study members were between 18 and 89 years old and lived in roughly 24 US regions. Allocation to cohorts depended on clinical history reported by the participants. V shed 8 bases and J 5 bases; nucleotides not matched to a gene: 9. CDR3 length: 15 amino acids. Germline lookup yields CDR1 MNHEY and CDR2 SVGAGI. This receptor was obtained from a woman aged 35 to 49 with acute COVID-19. Sample: PBMCs or T cells enriched from blood (not recorded which). The V gene is TRBV6-5, the J gene TRBJ1-5; TRBD1 matches 10 bases. CDR3 in amino acids: CASGPRDRGYQPQHF. The CDR3 DNA follows: TGTGCCAGCGGACCCCGGGACAGGGGCTATCAGCCCCAGCATTTT.